These T cell receptor beta chains were read from a single sample in a study of T cells in tumors after PD-1 blockade. The table came from immunoSEQ multiplex PCR; TCRdb's copy has only in-frame clones and leaves some out. This table holds around 49,000 clones, about 84% found once. This sample comprised PBMCs, obtained before anti-PD-1 treatment. The receptors stem from a human donor with basal cell carcinoma. CDR3s include the opening cysteine and the closing phenylalanine or tryptophan. Fields, in order: D gene, clone size, J gene, V gene, CDR3 DNA, CDR3 protein. A D gene is named only where the DNA matches it firmly. Part of the rows lack a size; the others show once, few, many or a class for expanded clones.

d_gene: TRBD1
abundance: .
j_gene: TRBJ2-2
v_gene: TRBV4-1
CDR3nt: TGCGCCAGCAGCCAAGATAAAGGACAGGGGGCTGCTGGGGAGCTGTTTTTT
CDR3aa: CASSQDKGQGAAGELFF

d_gene: TRBD2
abundance: once
j_gene: TRBJ2-3
v_gene: TRBV5-1
CDR3nt: TGCGCCAGCAGCATGACTAGCGGGGGCGTGGGGGATACGCAGTATTTT
CDR3aa: CASSMTSGGVGDTQYF

d_gene: TRBD2
abundance: once
j_gene: TRBJ2-5
v_gene: TRBV6-2/TRBV6-3
CDR3nt: TGTGCCAGCAGTGAGACTAGCGGGGGCCAAGAGACCCAGTACTTC
CDR3aa: CASSETSGGQETQYF

d_gene: .
abundance: .
j_gene: TRBJ1-3
v_gene: TRBV6-1
CDR3nt: TGTGCCAGCAGTGACAGGGCCACTGGAAACACCATATATTTT
CDR3aa: CASSDRATGNTIYF

d_gene: .
abundance: .
j_gene: TRBJ1-2
v_gene: TRBV3-1/TRBV3-2
CDR3nt: TGTGCCAGCACCCCTGGGGGGCTCTTTAACTATGGCTACACCTTC
CDR3aa: CASTPGGLFNYGYTF

d_gene: .
abundance: .
j_gene: TRBJ1-1
v_gene: TRBV5-1
CDR3nt: TGCGCCAGCAGCAGGGCGGGGGGGGTGAACACTGAAGCTTTCTTT
CDR3aa: CASSRAGGVNTEAFF

d_gene: TRBD2
abundance: .
j_gene: TRBJ2-1
v_gene: TRBV7-9
CDR3nt: TGTGCCAGCAGCCGCACTAGCGACAATGAGCAGTTCTTC
CDR3aa: CASSRTSDNEQFF

d_gene: TRBD2
abundance: .
j_gene: TRBJ2-5
v_gene: TRBV20-1
CDR3nt: TGCAGTGCTAGTGTTGCGGGGGGACTTCAAGAGACCCAGTACTTC
CDR3aa: CSASVAGGLQETQYF

d_gene: TRBD1
abundance: .
j_gene: TRBJ2-2
v_gene: TRBV5-6
CDR3nt: TGTGCCAGCAGCTTGGGGACAGGGTATACCGGGGAGCTGTTTTTT
CDR3aa: CASSLGTGYTGELFF

d_gene: .
abundance: once
j_gene: TRBJ1-6
v_gene: TRBV30
CDR3nt: TGTGCCTGGGGCCCGGGTTTTAATTCACCCCTCCACTTT
CDR3aa: CAWGPGFNSPLHF

d_gene: .
abundance: .
j_gene: TRBJ1-6
v_gene: TRBV18
CDR3nt: TGTGCCAGCTCACCACCGGCCGCGGGACCCGGGTCACCCCTCCACTTT
CDR3aa: CASSPPAAGPGSPLHF

d_gene: TRBD1
abundance: .
j_gene: TRBJ1-6
v_gene: TRBV30
CDR3nt: TGTGCCTGGAGTGCTCGACAGGGTAATAATTCACCCCTCCACTTT
CDR3aa: CAWSARQGNNSPLHF

d_gene: .
abundance: .
j_gene: TRBJ1-6
v_gene: TRBV3-1/TRBV3-2
CDR3nt: TGTGCCAGCAGCCAAGGAAGGAGGGCCCTACTCAATAATTCACCCCTCCACTTT
CDR3aa: CASSQGRRALLNNSPLHF

d_gene: .
abundance: .
j_gene: TRBJ1-3
v_gene: TRBV29-1
CDR3nt: TGCAGCGTTGAAGGGACATCTGGAAACACCATATATTTT
CDR3aa: CSVEGTSGNTIYF

d_gene: TRBD1
abundance: .
j_gene: TRBJ2-7
v_gene: TRBV6-5
CDR3nt: TGTGCCAGCAGTTACTCTAACAGGGGGCAGGCCTACGAGCAGTACTTC
CDR3aa: CASSYSNRGQAYEQYF

d_gene: .
abundance: .
j_gene: TRBJ1-2
v_gene: TRBV6-4
CDR3nt: TGTGCCAGCAGTGACTCAGGCCGGGGTCACGGCTACACCTTC
CDR3aa: CASSDSGRGHGYTF

d_gene: TRBD1
abundance: few
j_gene: TRBJ2-2
v_gene: TRBV24-1
CDR3nt: TGTGCCACCAGTGATTTGCGGACAGGGGACACCGGGGAGCTGTTTTTT
CDR3aa: CATSDLRTGDTGELFF

d_gene: .
abundance: .
j_gene: TRBJ1-1
v_gene: TRBV4-2
CDR3nt: TGTGCCAGCAGCCAAGTTTTTACTGAAGCTTTCTTT
CDR3aa: CASSQVFTEAFF

d_gene: .
abundance: .
j_gene: TRBJ2-5
v_gene: TRBV30
CDR3nt: TGTGCCTGGGCGGGTGGGGGGACCCAGTACTTC
CDR3aa: CAWAGGGTQYF

d_gene: .
abundance: .
j_gene: TRBJ1-2
v_gene: TRBV11-1
CDR3nt: TGTGCCAGCAGCCAAATCCAGGGGCTCGGTGGCTACACCTTC
CDR3aa: CASSQIQGLGGYTF

d_gene: TRBD2
abundance: .
j_gene: TRBJ2-5
v_gene: TRBV6-2/TRBV6-3
CDR3nt: TGTGCCAGCAGTTACCCTGGACTAGCGGGGGGGCGAAAGACCCAGTACTTC
CDR3aa: CASSYPGLAGGRKTQYF

d_gene: .
abundance: .
j_gene: TRBJ1-5
v_gene: TRBV27
CDR3nt: TGTGCCAGCAGTCTTGGACTTAATCAGCCCCAGCATTTT
CDR3aa: CASSLGLNQPQHF

d_gene: TRBD2
abundance: .
j_gene: TRBJ2-4
v_gene: TRBV2
CDR3nt: TGTGCCAGCAGTGGCCGGGAACACCGCCGCCCTAGCGGGGTCCCGACGGGCAAAAACATTCAGTACTTC
CDR3aa: CASSGREHRRPSGVPTGKNIQYF

d_gene: .
abundance: .
j_gene: TRBJ2-1
v_gene: TRBV7-9
CDR3nt: TGTGCCAGCAGCTTAAAAGGGGGGTTACCCTACAATGAGCAGTTCTTC
CDR3aa: CASSLKGGLPYNEQFF

d_gene: TRBD1
abundance: .
j_gene: TRBJ1-5
v_gene: TRBV5-5
CDR3nt: TGTGCCAGCAGCGGCGGACAGGCCACTAATCAGCCCCAGCATTTT
CDR3aa: CASSGGQATNQPQHF

d_gene: TRBD1
abundance: .
j_gene: TRBJ1-1
v_gene: TRBV29-1
CDR3nt: TGCAGCGTCAAACAGGGGGACACTGAAGCTTTCTTT
CDR3aa: CSVKQGDTEAFF

d_gene: .
abundance: .
j_gene: TRBJ1-6
v_gene: TRBV28
CDR3nt: TGTGCCAGCAGTCCGCCTAGCTCCTATAATTCACCCCTCCACTTT
CDR3aa: CASSPPSSYNSPLHF

d_gene: TRBD2
abundance: .
j_gene: TRBJ2-2
v_gene: TRBV10-3
CDR3nt: TGTGCCATCAGTGCCTCTAGCGGGGGCGTAACTTCGAACACCGGGGAGCTGTTTTTT
CDR3aa: CAISASSGGVTSNTGELFF

d_gene: TRBD1
abundance: .
j_gene: TRBJ1-5
v_gene: TRBV28
CDR3nt: TGTGCCAGCAGCCCGGACAGGGACCACAATCAGCCCCAGCATTTT
CDR3aa: CASSPDRDHNQPQHF

d_gene: .
abundance: few
j_gene: TRBJ2-1
v_gene: TRBV7-9
CDR3nt: TGTGCCAGCAGCCCCACCACCTCCAGGACAGCTGAGCAGTTCTTC
CDR3aa: CASSPTTSRTAEQFF

d_gene: .
abundance: .
j_gene: TRBJ2-4
v_gene: TRBV5-1
CDR3nt: TGCGCCAGCAGCTTGGGGGACACCAAAAACATTCAGTACTTC
CDR3aa: CASSLGDTKNIQYF

d_gene: TRBD1
abundance: .
j_gene: TRBJ1-6
v_gene: TRBV5-4
CDR3nt: TGTGCCAGCAGCTTAGGGGGCGCGATGGGTTCACCCCTCCACTTT
CDR3aa: CASSLGGAMGSPLHF

d_gene: .
abundance: .
j_gene: TRBJ2-4
v_gene: TRBV3-1/TRBV3-2
CDR3nt: TGTGCCAGCAGCCAAGGTCTGCTTAAAGAAGCCAAAAACATTCAGTACTTC
CDR3aa: CASSQGLLKEAKNIQYF

d_gene: .
abundance: .
j_gene: TRBJ1-4
v_gene: TRBV6-5
CDR3nt: TGTGCCAGCAGTTCCCCCAGGGGTTCGACCCGGGAAAAACTGTTTTTT
CDR3aa: CASSSPRGSTREKLFF

d_gene: .
abundance: .
j_gene: TRBJ2-5
v_gene: TRBV30
CDR3nt: TGTGCCTGGAGAGGTCAGATCGAGACCCAGTACTTC
CDR3aa: CAWRGQIETQYF

d_gene: .
abundance: .
j_gene: TRBJ1-5
v_gene: TRBV9
CDR3nt: TGTGCCAGCAGCGTAGGCCCCGGGAGCAATCAGCCCCAGCATTTT
CDR3aa: CASSVGPGSNQPQHF

d_gene: .
abundance: .
j_gene: TRBJ1-5
v_gene: TRBV19
CDR3nt: TGTGCCAGTAGTATCGGCAGCCCTCTGAGGGGCAATCAGCCCCAGCATTTT
CDR3aa: CASSIGSPLRGNQPQHF